The TCR beta chain described here comes from a study of quantifying T cell responses using KT2 cells. Background on the study: Reverse transcription used primers in the TCR alpha and beta constant regions.

This clonotype was counted many times. A single-stranded UMI oligo with SP2 sequence was ligated to cDNA 3' ends. An equimolar mix of RC1.1 and RC1.2 primed the beta chain across TRBC1 and TRBC2. Each CDR3 protein gets one entry after TCRdb re-called the UMI-ligation and nested PCR reads with MiXCR. The table lists fewer than 50,000 distinct CDR3 sequences, around 10% of them singletons. The trim removed 10 bases at V and 2 bases at J, leaving 7 bases unmatched. There are 14 residues in the CDR3. CDR1 ENHRY and CDR2 SYGVKD come from the germline V gene. This sequence was found in a human donor. Sequenced input: PBMCs spiked with cells of the T cell clone KT2. The chain combines TRBV10-3 with TRBJ2-1; 8 bases are a match to TRBD2. Here the CDR3 reads CATRNSGAYNEQFF. The CDR3 bases are TGTGCCACTCGGAATAGCGGGGCCTACAATGAGCAGTTCTTC.